This T cell receptor beta chain was recorded in a study of radiotherapy plus CTLA-4 blockade in lung cancer. Study at large: Objective response was observed in roughly 17% of patients, and disease control in about 30%. General observations from the study: The best prediction of response reportedly came from early blood T cell clone dynamics, with interferon-beta. Among blood TCR repertoires after radiotherapy plus ipilimumab, tumor-derived clones expanded.

After removal of 5 bases from V and 9 bases from J, the junction contained 6 bases not matched to a gene. Germline V CDR1 and CDR2: SGHAT, FQNNGV. The CDR3 is made up of 14 amino acids. Comments on this clone: Its matching antigen is unknown.

TCRdb keeps only in-frame clones here, not all; method: immunoSEQ multiplex PCR. The top ten clones hold over 0.85% of a sample with tens of thousands of clones, 70% to 90% of them seen once. This receptor was identified in a human donor with non-small cell lung cancer who had stable disease on radiotherapy plus ipilimumab. The source material was peripheral blood, sampled from a patient treated with radiotherapy plus ipilimumab. The chain recombines TRBV11-2 with TRBJ1-4; 10 nucleotides align to TRBD1. The CDR3 bases are TGTGCCAGCAGCGCGGACAGGGGGAGGCAAAAACTGTTTTTT. Protein: CASSADRGRQKLFF.